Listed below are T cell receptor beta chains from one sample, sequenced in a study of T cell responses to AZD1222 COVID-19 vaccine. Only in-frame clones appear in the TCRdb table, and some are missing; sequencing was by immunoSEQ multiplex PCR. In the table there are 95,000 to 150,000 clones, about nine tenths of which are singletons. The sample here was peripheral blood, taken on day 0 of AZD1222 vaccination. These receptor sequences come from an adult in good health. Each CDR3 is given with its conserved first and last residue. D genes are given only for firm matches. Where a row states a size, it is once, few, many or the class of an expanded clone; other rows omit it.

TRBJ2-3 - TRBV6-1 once CASSEGARISTDTQYF TGTGCCAGCAGTGAAGGGGCAAGGATTAGCACAGATACGCAGTATTTT
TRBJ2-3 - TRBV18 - CASSRAGPGDTQYF TGTGCCAGCTCCCGGGCAGGACCGGGGGATACGCAGTATTTT
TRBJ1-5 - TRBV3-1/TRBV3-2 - CASSQGRGSNQPQHF TGTGCCAGCAGCCAAGGGAGGGGTAGCAATCAGCCCCAGCATTTT
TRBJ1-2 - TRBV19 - CASSIVDSPYGYTF TGTGCCAGTAGTATAGTCGACAGCCCCTATGGCTACACCTTC
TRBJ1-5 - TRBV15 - CATSIQGPGNQPQHF TGTGCCACCAGCATACAGGGACCGGGCAATCAGCCCCAGCATTTT
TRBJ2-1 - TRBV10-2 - CASRGRGGRRNEQFF TGCGCCAGCAGGGGCCGAGGCGGCCGTCGGAATGAGCAGTTCTTC
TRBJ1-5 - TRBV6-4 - CASSLNRDQPQHF TGTGCCAGCAGTCTCAATAGGGATCAGCCCCAGCATTTT
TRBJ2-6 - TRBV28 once CASSRVNSSGANVLTF TGTGCCAGCAGCCGAGTTAATAGCTCTGGGGCCAACGTCCTGACTTTC
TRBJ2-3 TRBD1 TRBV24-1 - CATSDSGQGADTQYF TGTGCCACCAGTGACTCTGGACAGGGGGCTGATACGCAGTATTTT
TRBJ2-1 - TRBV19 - CASSTLGYEQFF TGTGCCAGTAGTACCCTTGGCTATGAGCAGTTCTTC
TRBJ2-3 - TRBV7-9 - CASSLLPGDTQYF TGTGCCAGCAGCCTGCTCCCAGGGGATACGCAGTATTTT
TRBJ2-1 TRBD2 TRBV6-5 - CASRRAGSLYNEQFF TGTGCCAGCAGACGAGCGGGGTCCCTCTACAATGAGCAGTTCTTC
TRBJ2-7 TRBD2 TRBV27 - CAVPGVSGSPNEQYF TGTGCCGTCCCGGGGGTTAGCGGGAGTCCAAACGAGCAGTACTTC
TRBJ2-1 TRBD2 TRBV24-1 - CATSIGLGEGEQFF TGTGCCACCAGTATCGGGCTGGGGGAGGGGGAGCAGTTCTTC
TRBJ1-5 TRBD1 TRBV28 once CASSLTGEIVQPQHF TGTGCCAGCAGTTTAACAGGGGAAATTGTTCAGCCCCAGCATTTT
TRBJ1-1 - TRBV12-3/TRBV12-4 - CASRLGVGTEAFF TGTGCCAGCAGGTTGGGGGTCGGTACTGAAGCTTTCTTT
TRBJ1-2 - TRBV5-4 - CASSLDSYGYTF TGTGCCAGCAGCTTGGATAGCTATGGCTACACCTTC
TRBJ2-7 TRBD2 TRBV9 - CASSVDGTIYEQYF TGTGCCAGCAGCGTAGATGGGACTATCTACGAGCAGTACTTC
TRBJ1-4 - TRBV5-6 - CASSRGFDNEKLFF TGTGCCAGCAGCCGGGGTTTTGATAATGAAAAACTGTTTTTT
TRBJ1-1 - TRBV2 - CASRLRKTEAFF TGTGCCAGCAGACTCCGGAAGACTGAAGCTTTCTTT
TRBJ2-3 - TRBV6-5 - CASRITDTQYF TGTGCCAGCCGAATTACAGATACGCAGTATTTT
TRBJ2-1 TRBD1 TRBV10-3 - CAISGQGTDEQFF TGTGCCATCTCGGGACAGGGGACAGATGAGCAGTTCTTC
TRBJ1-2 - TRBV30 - CAWGRRGYTF TGTGCCTGGGGTAGAAGGGGCTACACCTTC